These 18 T cell receptor beta chains originate from one sample sequenced in a study of blood T cell repertoires in COVID-19. Sequenced by immunoSEQ multiplex PCR; TCRdb stores in-frame clones only, minus some. The data show 150,000 or so clones, with about 90% seen just once and 7% to 8% held by the top ten. The sequenced sample consisted of PBMCs or T cells enriched from blood (not recorded which). The receptors here all came from a woman between 50 and 59 years old who had recovered from COVID-19.

The rearrangement joins TRBV6-2 or TRBV6-3 to TRBJ1-5, with 8 bases matching TRBD1. The CDR3 totals 15 residues. The germline CDR1 and CDR2 sequences are MNHEY and SVGEGT. V lost 3 bases and J lost 2; bases outside the gene matches: 3. Here the CDR3 reads CASSYTGGRNQPQHF. The CDR3, as DNA: TGTGCCAGCAGTTATACAGGGGGTCGCAATCAGCCCCAGCATTTT.

This clone was counted once. The gene calls are TRBV19 and TRBJ2-1; TRBD1 is a possible D gene (6 bases). The CDR3 extends over 14 amino acids. V lost 6 bases and J 4 bases, leaving 13 bases between the germline ends. In germline, CDR1 is LNHDA, CDR2 SQIVND (reference sequence). DNA for the CDR3: TGTGCCAGTAGGCCAATGACAGGTTACAATGAGCAGTTCTTC. Encoded protein: CASRPMTGYNEQFF. Filled out from reference TRBV19 and TRBJ2-1, the complete variable domain reads DGGITQSPKYLFRKEGQNVTLSCEQNLNHDAMYWYRQDPGQGLRLIYYSQIVNDFQKGDIAEGYSVSREKKESFPLTVTSAQKNPTAFYLCASRPMTGYNEQFFGPGTRLTVL.

CDR3 bases: TGTGCCAGCAGCAAAAAAGGGCTAGCAACGGGGACAGGACGGGGGGACACTGAAGCTTTCTTT. As protein: CASSKKGLATGTGRGDTEAFF. The gene calls are TRBV21-1 and TRBJ1-1; TRBD1, the table's D call, lacks a check against the DNA. TRBV21-1 is designated a pseudogene. The CDR3 totals 21 residues.

The genes are TRBV11-3 and TRBJ2-3, with 11 bases aligning to TRBD2. J lost 6 bases, V lost 4 bases, and 15 bases had no gene match. The CDR3 runs to 18 residues. The V gene's germline CDR1 is SGHNT and CDR2 YENEEA. CDR3 protein: CASSSTRTSGYAGDTQYF. The DNA for the CDR3 is TGTGCCAGCAGCTCTACGCGGACTAGCGGGTATGCTGGTGATACGCAGTATTTT.

The chain combines TRBV25-1 with TRBJ1-4; 10 bases match TRBD1. CDR1 and CDR2 from the germline V gene are MGHDK and SYGVNS. J gave up 8 bases and V 8 bases, and 8 bases lay outside the gene matches. The CDR3 runs to 14 residues. The CDR3 DNA reads TGTGCCAGCGGAATGACAGGGGGCGGCGAAAAACTGTTTTTT. Translated: CASGMTGGGEKLFF.

The rearrangement uses TRBV5-1 and TRBJ2-7; 7 bases match TRBD1. This CDR3 is built from 14 residues. V was pared by 4 bases and J by 2 bases, with 6 bases of the junction left unmatched. Germline V gene sequence: CDR1 SGHRS, CDR2 YFSETQ. CDR3 nucleotides: TGCGCCAGCAGCAAAGACGGGACAGCCTACGAGCAGTACTTC. This gives the protein CASSKDGTAYEQYF.

The V and J genes are TRBV19 and TRBJ2-1; TRBD2 matches at 8 bases. The CDR3 extends over 15 amino acids. Germline loops: CDR1 LNHDA, CDR2 SQIVND (reference sequence). V lost 2 bases, J lost 8 bases, and 8 bases stayed unmatched. The CDR3 region is CASSISSGRVHEQFF. The CDR3 nucleotides are TGTGCCAGTAGTATATCCAGCGGGAGAGTGCATGAGCAGTTCTTC.

The rearrangement joins TRBV9 to TRBJ1-5; D is perhaps TRBD1 (5 bases). Trimming left V 1 base short and J 0 bases short, with 14 bases between. Germline CDR1 reads SGDLS; CDR2 reads YYNGEE. The CDR3 has 17 amino acids. Here the CDR3 reads CASSVSHRPTSNQPQHF. CDR3 sequence (DNA): TGTGCCAGCAGCGTAAGCCACAGGCCCACTAGCAATCAGCCCCAGCATTTT.

DNA of the CDR3: TGTGCCAGCAGGACCGGGACAGGGGTCCTCGGGGCCAACGTCCTGACTTTC. Its translation is CASRTGTGVLGANVLTF. This chain joins TRBV28 and TRBJ2-6; 10 bases map to TRBD1. CDR3 size: 17 residues. Looked up from germline, CDR1 is MDHEN and CDR2 is SYDVKM. V shed 6 bases and J 4 bases; nucleotides not matched to a gene: 9.

The chain has TRBV5-1 and TRBJ1-5, with no clear D. The CDR3 loop spans 15 amino acids. Trimming pared 5 bases from V and 2 bases from J, leaving 14 bases between. Germline V gives CDR1 SGHRS, CDR2 YFSETQ. The CDR3 sequence: CASSPGSVGNQPQHF. DNA for the CDR3: TGCGCCAGCAGTCCTGGCTCCGTGGGCAATCAGCCCCAGCATTTT. Based on the CDR3 plus reference TRBV5-1 and TRBJ1-5, the full variable domain is KAGVTQTPRYLIKTRGQQVTLSCSPISGHRSVSWYQQTPGQGLQFLFEYFSETQRNKGNFPGRFSGRQFSNSRSEMNVSTLELGDSALYLCASSPGSVGNQPQHFGDGTRLSIL.

The chain links TRBV6-6 to TRBJ2-1; 13 positions agree with TRBD2. The germline V gene encodes CDR1 MNHNY and CDR2 SVGAGI (reference sequence). Trimming took 5 bases from V and 5 from J; bases not matched to a gene: 6. The CDR3 has 16 residues. The CDR3 DNA follows: TGTGCCAGCAGTCGAGGGACTAGCGGGGTTAACAATGAGCAGTTCTTC. The encoded protein is CASSRGTSGVNNEQFF.

This clone was seen only once. V gene TRBV7-2 combines with J gene TRBJ2-5; 8 bases are a match to TRBD2. The trim removed 1 base at V and 3 bases at J, leaving 1 base unmatched. The CDR3 totals 14 residues. Germline V gene data show CDR1 as SGHTA and CDR2 as FQGNSA. The CDR3 is CASSLDSGKETQYF. The CDR3 nucleotides are TGTGCCAGCAGCTTAGATAGCGGGAAAGAGACCCAGTACTTC.

This sequence joins TRBV27 and TRBJ2-5, with 9 bases that match TRBD1. Germline V gene lookup returns CDR1 MNHEY and CDR2 SMNVEV (reference sequence). The CDR3 spans 14 residues. J lost 6 bases, V lost 5 bases, and 7 bases had no gene match. This chain's CDR3 is CASSPTGGVQTQYF. CDR3 nucleotides: TGTGCCAGCAGTCCCACAGGGGGCGTACAGACCCAGTACTTC.

The chain recombines TRBV29-1 with TRBJ2-7, with D possibly matching TRBD2 (5 bases). V was pared by 4 bases and J by 3 bases, with 13 bases between. CDR3 length equals 13 residues. Germline CDR1 is SQVTM and CDR2 is ANQGSEA. This CDR3 is CSVANSRDYEQYF. CDR3 in DNA: TGCAGCGTTGCCAATTCCCGGGACTACGAGCAGTACTTC.

The chain combines TRBV5-5 with TRBJ2-5; TRBD2 is a possible D gene (5 bases). CDR3 length: 17 amino acids. Germline loops: CDR1 SGHKS, CDR2 YYEKEE (reference sequence). V was cut by 2 bases and J by 1 base, with 18 bases left in between. The CDR3 reads CASSFPGGGTVQETQYF. The CDR3 bases are TGTGCCAGCAGCTTCCCAGGAGGAGGCACCGTCCAAGAGACCCAGTACTTC.

The chain has TRBV5-5 and TRBJ2-1; maybe TRBD1 (6 bases). Germline V lookup: CDR1 SGHKS, CDR2 YYEKEE (reference sequence). The CDR3 covers 13 residues. Between the trimmed V and J ends, which lost 5 bases and 6 bases, there was a span of 12 bases. The chain's CDR3 is CASRRTDINEQFF. For the CDR3, the DNA is TGTGCCAGCAGGAGGACAGATATCAATGAGCAGTTCTTC.

This chain connects TRBV9 to TRBJ2-1, with D possibly being TRBD1 (5 bases). V lost 0 bases and J lost 9, with 13 bases in between. CDR1 SGDLS and CDR2 YYNGEE come from the germline V gene. The CDR3 covers 14 residues. The CDR3 here is CASSVGQRVGEQFF. For the CDR3, the DNA is TGTGCCAGCAGCGTAGGACAGAGAGTCGGTGAGCAGTTCTTC.

The V call is TRBV5-1, the J call TRBJ1-2; 8 bases align to TRBD1. The CDR3 has 14 amino acids. The junction had 4 bases not matched to a gene; V was cut back by 0 bases and J by 6 bases. Germline lookup yields CDR1 SGHRS and CDR2 YFSETQ. The chain's CDR3 is CASSLDQGANGYTF. In DNA form, the CDR3 reads TGCGCCAGCAGCTTGGATCAGGGGGCGAATGGCTACACCTTC.